Detailed here is one T cell receptor (beta chain). This CDR3 contains 16 residues. Losses at the gene ends were 2 bases for V and 6 bases for J; bases not matched to a gene: 13. Germline CDR1 ENHRY, CDR2 SYGVKD. Original handling: Estimates of nucleated cell counts were drawn from the amplification of reference gene primers. Generated by immunoSEQ multiplex PCR, the TCRdb table keeps only in-frame clones and is missing some. Clonal size and the V and J genes are those of that table, whereas D and trimming came from the DNA. In the table there are approximately 300,000 clones, around four fifths of which are singletons. These data belong to a study of blood T cell repertoires in COVID-19.

The chain carries TRBV10-3 and TRBJ2-7, with TRBD1 matching over 7 bases. Sequenced: peripheral blood. The receptor was isolated from a woman aged 45-60 years with acute or convalescent COVID-19. The CDR3 DNA follows: TGTGCCATCAGTGAGGAGGGGGCGCAAACTCTTGGCGAGCAGTACTTC. Translating it yields CAISEEGAQTLGEQYF.